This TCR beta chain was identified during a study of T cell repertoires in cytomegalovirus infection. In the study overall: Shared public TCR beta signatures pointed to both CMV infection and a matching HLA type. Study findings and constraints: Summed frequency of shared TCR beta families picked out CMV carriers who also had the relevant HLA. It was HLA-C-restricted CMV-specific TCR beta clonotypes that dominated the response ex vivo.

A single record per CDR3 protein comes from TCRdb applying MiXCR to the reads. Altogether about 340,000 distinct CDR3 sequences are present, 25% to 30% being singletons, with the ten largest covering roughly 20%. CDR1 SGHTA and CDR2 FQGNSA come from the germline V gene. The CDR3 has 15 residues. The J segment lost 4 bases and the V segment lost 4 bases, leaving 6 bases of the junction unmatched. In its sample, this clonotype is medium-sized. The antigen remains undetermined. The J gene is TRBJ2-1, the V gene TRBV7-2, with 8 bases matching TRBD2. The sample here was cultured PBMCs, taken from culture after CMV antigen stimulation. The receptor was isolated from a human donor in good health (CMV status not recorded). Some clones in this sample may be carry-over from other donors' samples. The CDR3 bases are TGTGCCAGCAGCTCTACTAGCGGACAGTACAATGAGCAGTTCTTC. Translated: CASSSTSGQYNEQFF.